This T cell receptor (beta chain) emerged from a study of cytomegalovirus exposure and HLA in healthy donors. Trimming removed 4 bases at V and 8 bases at J, with 16 bases between. Germline assignment: CDR1 MNHEY and CDR2 SMNVEV (reference sequence). CDR3 length: 14 amino acids. Primers included in the PCR were 60 Vbeta and 13 Jbeta primers. TCRdb's table, derived via immunoSEQ multiplex PCR, lists solely in-frame clones and lacks some. The repertoire holds a few hundred thousand clones, with 70% to 90% as singletons. V and J are TRBV27 and TRBJ2-3, with a weak D call TRBD1 (6 bases). The specimen was PBMCs. This sequence was found in a woman between 35 and 50 years old in good health and CMV-seropositive. The DNA of the CDR3 is TGTGCCAGCAGTTCGGACAGACGTTCGGGTACGCAGTATTTT. Its translation: CASSSDRRSGTQYF.